This T cell receptor (beta chain) is from a study of beta chain features in type 1 diabetes (dated by TCRdb to about 2018). With regard to the full study: Mean age, gender distribution, total cell number and subset yield were not different between patients and healthy donors. A total of just under 110,000,000 sorted cells were examined across all samples, and RNA yield correlated strongly with the number of cells per subset. In the study, TCRB repertoires of sorted circulating CD4+ T cell subsets from recently diagnosed type 1 diabetes patients were compared with those of matched healthy donors. Regulatory and stem cell-like memory subsets were isolated from only 8 patients and roughly eight healthy donors, whereas naive and central memory subsets came from all 30 or so donors. Study-level results and caveats: Naive, central memory and regulatory TCRB repertoires appeared more similar among patients than among healthy donors. At VDJ recombination sites, type 1 diabetes patients had fewer insertions and more deleted nucleotides, which implies abnormalities in thymic rearrangement. Because small numbers of individuals were included in the HLA sub-analyses, any influence of HLA type on TCRB rearrangement was left unresolved. Because cDNA rather than genomic DNA was sequenced, highly expressing activated cells could have been over-represented, although no difference in activation and CD3 levels was found between groups. In all four CD4+ subsets, TCRB CDR3 length was moderately but significantly shorter in type 1 diabetes patients. Shorter templates might have been favored by PCR, but patient and control samples were amplified and corrected together, so both groups would have been affected equally by any skew.

The High Capacity cDNA Reverse Transcription Kit was used to reverse transcribe all of the isolated RNA, meaning that expressed TCRB transcripts were what got sequenced. Deep immunoSEQ sequencing was applied to naive, central memory and regulatory T cell samples, giving an average of around 3.8 million total reads per sample. After sorted cells were lysed in RLT buffer, RNA was extracted with DNase-treated RNeasy Micro or Mini kits, with the choice depending on cell number. To prevent cross-contamination, every cell subset was processed on its own, while patient and healthy donor samples were processed together. TCRB sequences were amplified from cDNA with the immunoSEQ multiplex PCR, producing 87-bp fragments spanning the CDR3 region. Amplicons were sequenced on the Illumina HiSeq platform. The source study handled its data this way. PCR bias was corrected computationally using synthetic template baselines, and reads within Hamming distance 2 were collapsed, with unmergeable singletons discarded. Reads were aligned against IMGT so that V, D and J genes, CDR3 length and insertions or deletions at six rearrangement sites could be assigned. Within each subset, clonotype counts were normalized to sorted cell number, after which true diversity and Gini coefficients were computed with the tcR R package. Repertoire sharing was quantified using the overlap coefficient calculated on TCRB nucleotide sequences. As a proxy for the pre-selection repertoire, out-of-frame TCRB sequences from naive cells were analyzed. Not all clones reach the TCRdb copy of this immuneACCESS table, which keeps in-frame sequences only. Checked studies attribute under half of the gap to unresolved V genes and leave the rest unexplained. V, J and clone size were drawn from that table, and D and trimming were deduced from the DNA. This sample comprises more than 250,000 clones, roughly 20% of them detected only once. Roughly 0.028% of the sample rests with the top ten.

This clone was seen a few times. Its antigen remains undetermined. Base qualities are not provided; no much larger clone lies one nucleotide away. CDR1 is given as LNHDA and CDR2 as SQIVND, both from the germline V gene (reference sequence). V is pruned by 6 bases and J by 1 base, leaving 3 bases of the junction without a gene match. Including cysteine and phenylalanine, the CDR3 has 14 amino acids. Only CDR3 DNA remains: 42 bases, in frame from the first base. A single peripheral blood draw of around 100 mL on average was collected from each donor into heparinised tubes. A BD FACSAria II and a panel including CD45RO, CCR7, CD25, CD127, CD95 and CD27 were used to sort naive, central memory, regulatory and stem cell-like memory CD4+ T cells. All sorted populations exceeded 95% purity. Right away, PBMCs were isolated by Lymphoprep density gradient centrifugation and were stained directly, with no culture step. To minimize batch effects, samples were stained and sorted in pairs, one healthy donor with one patient per experiment.

The sample comprised naive CD4+ T cells from blood. The sample's cell subset or site label, decoded: true naive CD4+ T cells. This TCR was sampled from a woman between 40 and 55 years old with type 1 diabetes. Recombination connected TRBV19 to TRBJ2-3, with 8 central nucleotides matching TRBD1. The sequenced DNA: TGTGCCAGTAGATCGGACAGGGGCACAGATACGCAGTATTTT. This is translated as CASRSDRGTDTQYF.